This entry concerns a single TCR beta chain. No antigen is known for it. With random hexamers, roughly 0.5 to 1 ug RNA was reverse transcribed. The method of amplification for TCR beta CDR3 was immunoSEQ multiplex PCR, covering 54 Vbeta and 13 Jbeta. One entry per CDR3 protein results from TCRdb running MiXCR on the immunoSEQ multiplex PCR reads. The table lists a few hundred thousand distinct CDR3 sequences, just over 90% of them singletons. The sample originates from a study of CD8 T cells in Susac syndrome. Study outcomes and limitations: The study conceded that its TCR sequencing and HLA analysis involved relatively few individuals.

From blood CD8+ and CD4+ T cells, the TCR beta chain was sequenced. The multiple sclerosis controls were treatment-naive patients affected by stable or active relapsing-remitting disease. The source is a human donor with multiple sclerosis. Sequencing was performed on CD4+ T cells from PBMCs.

CDR3: CASRTGDTYGYTF. DNA for the CDR3: TGCGCCAGCCGAACGGGGGATACCTATGGCTACACCTTC. The chain employs TRBV5-1 and TRBJ1-2; perhaps TRBD1 as D (5 bases). Germline assignment: CDR1 SGHRS and CDR2 YFSETQ. The CDR3 is made up of 13 amino acids. Trimming cost V 7 bases and J 4 bases, with 14 bases left between them.